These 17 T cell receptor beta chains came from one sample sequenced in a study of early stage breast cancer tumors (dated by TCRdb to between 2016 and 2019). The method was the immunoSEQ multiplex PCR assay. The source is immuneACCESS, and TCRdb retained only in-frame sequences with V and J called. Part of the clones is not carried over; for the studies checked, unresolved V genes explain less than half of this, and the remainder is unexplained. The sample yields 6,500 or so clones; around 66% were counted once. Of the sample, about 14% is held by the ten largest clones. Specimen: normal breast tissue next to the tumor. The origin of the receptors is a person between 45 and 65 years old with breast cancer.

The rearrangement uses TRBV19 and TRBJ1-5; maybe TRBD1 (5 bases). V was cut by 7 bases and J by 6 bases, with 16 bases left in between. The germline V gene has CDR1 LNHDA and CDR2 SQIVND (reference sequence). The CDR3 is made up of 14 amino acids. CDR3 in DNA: TGTGCCAGTAAAGGGGCCGTCGGGGGTCAGCCCCAGCATTTT. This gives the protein CASKGAVGGQPQHF.

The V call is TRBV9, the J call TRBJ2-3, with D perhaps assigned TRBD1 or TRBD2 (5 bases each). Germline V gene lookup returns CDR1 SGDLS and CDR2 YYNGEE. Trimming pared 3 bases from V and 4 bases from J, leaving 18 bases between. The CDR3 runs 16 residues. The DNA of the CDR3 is TGTGCCAGCAGCGCCGGGACCACACTCCGGTCAGATACGCAGTATTTT. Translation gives CASSAGTTLRSDTQYF.

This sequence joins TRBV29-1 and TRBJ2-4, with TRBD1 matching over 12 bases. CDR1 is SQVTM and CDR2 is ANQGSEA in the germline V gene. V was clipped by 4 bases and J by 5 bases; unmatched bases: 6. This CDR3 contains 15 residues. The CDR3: CSVVGQGARENIQYF. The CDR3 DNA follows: TGCAGCGTTGTGGGACAGGGGGCGCGGGAAAACATTCAGTACTTC.

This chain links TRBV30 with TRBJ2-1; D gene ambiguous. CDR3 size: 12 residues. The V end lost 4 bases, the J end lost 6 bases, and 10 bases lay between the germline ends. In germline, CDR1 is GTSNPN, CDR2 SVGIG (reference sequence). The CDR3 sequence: CAWTLTGNEQFF. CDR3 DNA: TGTGCCTGGACTCTGACCGGCAATGAGCAGTTCTTC.

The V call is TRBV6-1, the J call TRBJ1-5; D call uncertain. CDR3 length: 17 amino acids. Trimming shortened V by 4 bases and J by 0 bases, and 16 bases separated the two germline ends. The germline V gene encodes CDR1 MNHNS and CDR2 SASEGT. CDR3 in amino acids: CASSGSLGTSSNQPQHF. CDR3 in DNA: TGTGCCAGCAGTGGCTCTCTTGGCACTTCTAGCAATCAGCCCCAGCATTTT.

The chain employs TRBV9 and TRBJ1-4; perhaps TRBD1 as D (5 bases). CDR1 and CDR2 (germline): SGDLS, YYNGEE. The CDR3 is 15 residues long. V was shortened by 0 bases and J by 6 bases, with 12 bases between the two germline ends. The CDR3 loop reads CASSVEGQPYEKLFF. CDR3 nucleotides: TGTGCCAGCAGCGTAGAGGGGCAGCCTTATGAAAAACTGTTTTTT.

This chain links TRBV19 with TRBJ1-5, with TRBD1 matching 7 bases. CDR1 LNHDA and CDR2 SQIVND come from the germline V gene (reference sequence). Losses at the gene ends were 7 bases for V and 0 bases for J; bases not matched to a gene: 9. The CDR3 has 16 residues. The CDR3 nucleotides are TGTGCCAGTAAACAGGGGTCCCTACTTAGCAATCAGCCCCAGCATTTT. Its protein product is CASKQGSLLSNQPQHF.

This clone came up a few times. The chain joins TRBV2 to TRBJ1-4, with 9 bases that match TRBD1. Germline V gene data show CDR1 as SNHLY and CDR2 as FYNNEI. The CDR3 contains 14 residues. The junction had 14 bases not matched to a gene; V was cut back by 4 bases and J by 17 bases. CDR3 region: CASSGDRAPTAAFF. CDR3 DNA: TGTGCCAGCAGTGGGGACAGGGCCCCGACCGCCGCTTTTTTT.

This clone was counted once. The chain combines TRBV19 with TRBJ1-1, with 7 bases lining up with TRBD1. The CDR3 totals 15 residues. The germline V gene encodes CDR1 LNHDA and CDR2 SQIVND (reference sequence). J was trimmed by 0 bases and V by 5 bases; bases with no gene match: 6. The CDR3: CASSVQGVMNTEAFF. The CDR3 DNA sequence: TGTGCCAGTAGTGTTCAGGGGGTCATGAACACTGAAGCTTTCTTT.

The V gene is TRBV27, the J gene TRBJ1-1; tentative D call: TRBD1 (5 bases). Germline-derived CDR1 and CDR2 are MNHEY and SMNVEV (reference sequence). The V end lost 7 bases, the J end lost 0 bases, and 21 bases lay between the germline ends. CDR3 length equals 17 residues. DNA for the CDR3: TGTGCCAGCATCGACGGTGTAAGTGGGGGTATGAACACTGAAGCTTTCTTT. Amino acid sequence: CASIDGVSGGMNTEAFF.

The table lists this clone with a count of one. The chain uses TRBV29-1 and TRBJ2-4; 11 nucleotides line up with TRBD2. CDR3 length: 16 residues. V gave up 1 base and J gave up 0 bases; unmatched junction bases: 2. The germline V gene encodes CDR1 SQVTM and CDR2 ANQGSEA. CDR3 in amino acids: CSVEGLAGLAKNIQYF. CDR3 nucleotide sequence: TGCAGCGTTGAAGGACTAGCGGGACTAGCCAAAAACATTCAGTACTTC.

CDR3 protein: CASRTVRTEAFF. The CDR3 coding sequence is TGTGCCAGCAGGACAGTAAGGACTGAAGCTTTCTTT. The rearrangement joins TRBV2 to TRBJ1-1, with a tentative D call TRBD1 (5 bases). The germline V and J ends were trimmed by 6 bases and 5 bases, with 10 bases remaining between them. The CDR3 runs to 12 residues. Germline lookup yields CDR1 SNHLY and CDR2 FYNNEI.

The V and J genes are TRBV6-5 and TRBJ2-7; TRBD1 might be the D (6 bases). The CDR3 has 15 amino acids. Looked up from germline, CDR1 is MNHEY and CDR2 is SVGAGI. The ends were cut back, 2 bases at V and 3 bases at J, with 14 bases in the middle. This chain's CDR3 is CASSYRLGAHYEQYF. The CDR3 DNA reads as TGTGCCAGCAGTTACAGACTGGGGGCTCACTACGAGCAGTACTTC.

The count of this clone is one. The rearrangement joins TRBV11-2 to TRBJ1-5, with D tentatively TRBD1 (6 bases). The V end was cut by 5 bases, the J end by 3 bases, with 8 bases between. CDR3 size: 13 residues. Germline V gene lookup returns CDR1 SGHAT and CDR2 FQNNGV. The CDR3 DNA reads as TGTGCCAGCAGCCCGGGACACAATCAGCCCCAGCATTTT. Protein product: CASSPGHNQPQHF.

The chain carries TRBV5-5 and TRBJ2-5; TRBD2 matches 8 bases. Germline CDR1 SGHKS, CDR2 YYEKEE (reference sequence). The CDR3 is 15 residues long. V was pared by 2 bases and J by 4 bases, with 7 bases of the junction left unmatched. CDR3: CASSLWRGAGETQYF. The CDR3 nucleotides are TGTGCCAGCAGCTTATGGCGGGGGGCAGGAGAGACCCAGTACTTC.

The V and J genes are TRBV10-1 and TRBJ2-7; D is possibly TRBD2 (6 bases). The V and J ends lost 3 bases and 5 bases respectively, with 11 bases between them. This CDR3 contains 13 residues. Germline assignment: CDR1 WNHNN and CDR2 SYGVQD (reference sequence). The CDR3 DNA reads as TGCGCCAGCAGTGATAAGCCGGGAGACGAGCAGTACTTC. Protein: CASSDKPGDEQYF.

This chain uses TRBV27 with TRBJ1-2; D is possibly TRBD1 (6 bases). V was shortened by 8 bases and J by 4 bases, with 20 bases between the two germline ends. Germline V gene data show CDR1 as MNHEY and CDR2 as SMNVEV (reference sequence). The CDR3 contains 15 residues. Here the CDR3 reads CASRGGAGLGYGYTF. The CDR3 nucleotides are TGTGCCAGCCGGGGGGGGGCAGGGCTGGGCTATGGCTACACCTTC.